The next 30 T cell receptor beta chains were all read from a single sample in a study of T cell responses to AZD1222 COVID-19 vaccine. Profiling relied on immunoSEQ multiplex PCR, and the TCRdb table lists in-frame clones only, not all of them. Of about 110,000 clones listed, 85% to 95% are singletons. Source: peripheral blood, taken on day 0 of AZD1222 vaccination. These receptors all come from an adult in good health.

This sequence joins TRBV7-3 and TRBJ2-2, with TRBD1 identical over 9 bases. The CDR3 contains 14 residues. CDR1 is SGHTA, CDR2 FQGTGA, per germline. J lost 4 bases, V lost 4 bases, and 1 base had no gene match. The CDR3 nucleotides are TGTGCCAGCAGCTCGACAGGGGGCACCGGGGAGCTGTTTTTT. Amino acid sequence: CASSSTGGTGELFF.

This sequence joins TRBV28 and TRBJ1-2, with TRBD1 matching over 9 bases. Trimming at V came to 6 bases and at J to 6 bases, leaving 5 bases not matched to a gene. The length of the CDR3 is 13 residues. Germline V gene data show CDR1 as MDHEN and CDR2 as SYDVKM. CDR3 nucleotide sequence: TGTGCCAGCAGCCGGGACAGGGCGGATGGCTACACCTTC. Translation: CASSRDRADGYTF.

V is TRBV5-1 and J is TRBJ1-3; 7 nucleotides agree with TRBD1. CDR1 and CDR2 (germline): SGHRS, YFSETQ. CDR3 length: 18 residues. Trimming removed 4 bases from V and 0 bases from J; junction bases left unmatched: 13. CDR3 sequence: CASSPRGDSAYSGNTIYF. The CDR3 nucleotides are TGCGCCAGCAGCCCCCGGGGGGACAGCGCCTACTCTGGAAACACCATATATTTT.

This clone has only one observation. The gene calls are TRBV5-4 and TRBJ2-7; D may be TRBD2 (5 bases). The germline V gene has CDR1 SGHNT and CDR2 YYREEE (reference sequence). The CDR3 has 14 amino acids. V dropped 5 bases and J dropped 1 base, with 13 bases sitting between them. The CDR3 DNA is TGTGCCAGCAGTTCACGACGGGGATCCTACGAGCAGTACTTC. Encoded protein: CASSSRRGSYEQYF.

The chain joins TRBV5-1 to TRBJ1-6; TRBD1 agrees at 11 bases. The CDR3 runs to 15 residues. Trimming took 4 bases from V and 9 from J; bases not matched to a gene: 6. The germline V gene encodes CDR1 SGHRS and CDR2 YFSETQ. CDR3 nucleotides: TGCGCCAGCAGCGACGGACAGGGGGCCTGTTCACCCCTCCACTTT. It translates to CASSDGQGACSPLHF.

V usage is TRBV2 and J usage is TRBJ1-2; D is perhaps TRBD1 (6 bases). Trimming shortened V by 6 bases and J by 1 base, and 15 bases separated the two germline ends. This CDR3 has 15 amino acids. Germline CDR1 reads SNHLY; CDR2 reads FYNNEI. This CDR3 reads CASSPLDSSNYGYTF. In DNA, the CDR3 is TGTGCCAGCAGCCCCCTGGACAGTAGTAACTATGGCTACACCTTC.

The rearrangement joins TRBV4-1 to TRBJ2-3, with 10 positions matching TRBD2. The CDR3 is 17 residues long. With V trimmed by 0 bases and J by 2 bases, 5 bases remained unmatched. Germline V CDR1 and CDR2: MGHRA, YSYEKL. The CDR3 loop is CASSQDRLAGFTDTQYF. The CDR3, as DNA: TGCGCCAGCAGCCAAGATCGACTAGCGGGTTTCACAGATACGCAGTATTTT.

J is TRBJ1-6 and V is TRBV6-1, with D unclear. Trimming stripped 2 bases from V and 7 bases from J, with 9 bases between. The CDR3 runs to 14 residues. Germline lookup yields CDR1 MNHNS and CDR2 SASEGT. The CDR3 DNA reads TGTGCCAGCAGTGAATCCCAGACAAATTCACCCCTCCACTTT. Amino acid sequence: CASSESQTNSPLHF.

This clone was recorded once. The CDR3 here is CASSLGVREAGAFF. CDR3 nucleotides: TGTGCCAGCAGCTTAGGGGTTAGGGAGGCGGGAGCTTTCTTT. This sequence joins TRBV7-9 and TRBJ1-1; D is ambiguous. With 1 base removed from V and 10 bases from J, the gap between germline ends came to 16 bases. The germline V gene has CDR1 SEHNR and CDR2 FQNEAQ (reference sequence). This CDR3 has 14 residues.

The V call is TRBV24-1, the J call TRBJ2-7, with D perhaps matching TRBD2 (5 bases). The germline gives CDR1 KGHDR, CDR2 SFDVKD. This CDR3 region has 16 residues. V lost 2 bases and J lost 5, with 18 bases in between. The CDR3 sequence is CATSDSGIKGSNEQYF. The CDR3, as DNA: TGTGCCACCAGTGATTCCGGGATAAAAGGGTCTAACGAGCAGTACTTC.

V and J are TRBV6-5 and TRBJ1-2, with 7 bases that match TRBD1. Germline CDR1 MNHEY, CDR2 SVGAGI. Trimming at V came to 2 bases and at J to 5 bases, leaving 8 bases not matched to a gene. The CDR3 length is 15 residues. The CDR3 loop reads CASSYGGGVGYGYTF. CDR3 nucleotides: TGTGCCAGCAGTTACGGAGGGGGCGTAGGGTATGGCTACACCTTC.

The chain employs TRBV6-5 and TRBJ1-6; possibly TRBD1 for D (6 bases). Trimming took off 10 bases at V and 3 bases at J, with 13 bases between the two ends. This CDR3 region has 14 residues. Germline CDR1 and CDR2: MNHEY and SVGAGI. CDR3 protein: CATRRDIYNSPLHF. CDR3 bases: TGTGCCACGCGAAGGGACATCTATAATTCACCCCTCCACTTT.

This clone was observed a few times. The chain has TRBV5-4 and TRBJ2-1, with 7 positions matching TRBD1. Germline V gene data show CDR1 as SGHNT and CDR2 as YYREEE (reference sequence). The CDR3 sequence is 15 residues long. After removal of 4 bases from V and 5 bases from J, the junction contained 9 bases not matched to a gene. CDR3 nucleotide sequence: TGTGCCAGCAGCCCGAGGACAGGAGGCCACAATGAGCAGTTCTTC. Residues: CASSPRTGGHNEQFF.

The chain joins TRBV7-9 to TRBJ2-1, with a weak D call TRBD2 (5 bases). The CDR3 is 16 amino acids. Germline CDR1 reads SEHNR; CDR2 reads FQNEAQ (reference sequence). V shed 3 bases and J shed 4 bases, with 16 bases lying between them. This CDR3 reads CASSFVGVMGYNEQFF. The CDR3 DNA is TGTGCCAGCAGCTTTGTCGGGGTAATGGGGTACAATGAGCAGTTCTTC. Variable domain in full (rest from reference TRBV7-9 and TRBJ2-1): DTGVSQNPRHKITKRGQNVTFRCDPISEHNRLYWYRQTLGQGPEFLTYFQNEAQLEKSRLLSDRFSAERPKGSFSTLEIQRTEQGDSAMYLCASSFVGVMGYNEQFFGPGTRLTVL.

The count of this clone is one. V and J are TRBV21-1 and TRBJ2-1; TRBD2, as called in the table, went unchecked against the DNA. TRBV21-1 is recorded as a pseudogene. The CDR3 length is 18 residues. The CDR3 here is CASSKAARRTSGVNEQFF. In DNA, the CDR3 is TGTGCCAGCAGCAAAGCGGCCAGGAGGACTAGCGGGGTAAATGAGCAGTTCTTC.

This rearrangement joins TRBV7-6 to TRBJ2-7; 12 bases fit TRBD2. The CDR3 runs to 16 residues. Germline V CDR1 and CDR2: SGHVS, FNYEAQ. The junction had 8 bases not matched to a gene; V was cut back by 4 bases and J by 4 bases. The CDR3 DNA reads TGTGCCAGCAGCTACGTCCCCGGGACTAGCGGGTACGAGCAGTACTTC. This encodes CASSYVPGTSGYEQYF.

J is TRBJ2-2 and V is TRBV9, with D perhaps matching TRBD2 (5 bases). Per germline, CDR1 SGDLS and CDR2 YYNGEE. V was trimmed by 0 bases and J by 5 bases, leaving 11 bases between them. CDR3 length equals 15 residues. The CDR3 sequence is CASSVAGMGTGELFF. DNA of the CDR3: TGTGCCAGCAGCGTAGCCGGGATGGGGACCGGGGAGCTGTTTTTT.

The V and J genes are TRBV6-5 and TRBJ1-1; a weak D match, TRBD1 (6 bases). Germline values: CDR1 MNHEY, CDR2 SVGAGI. Trimming took 7 bases from V and 10 from J, leaving 16 bases between them. There are 12 residues in the CDR3. Here the CDR3 DNA reads TGTGCCAGCATTGGGGGGCGCTTCGGAGCTTTCTTT. This sequence encodes CASIGGRFGAFF.

The chain combines TRBV7-9 with TRBJ1-1; maybe TRBD1 (5 bases). The V gene lost 6 bases and the J gene lost 3 bases, with 11 bases spanning the gap. Germline values: CDR1 SEHNR, CDR2 FQNEAQ (reference sequence). The CDR3 spans 13 residues. The CDR3 DNA reads as TGTGCCAGCAGGGGTAGGGGTGACACTGAAGCTTTCTTT. This sequence encodes CASRGRGDTEAFF.

The chain combines TRBV5-1 with TRBJ2-3; D is possibly TRBD2 (5 bases). Germline CDR1 reads SGHRS; CDR2 reads YFSETQ. Trimming stripped 4 bases from V and 0 bases from J, with 12 bases between. The CDR3 is made up of 15 amino acids. The CDR3 DNA reads TGCGCCAGCAGCCGGACTGCAACTAGCACAGATACGCAGTATTTT. Translation gives CASSRTATSTDTQYF.

This chain joins TRBV6-5 and TRBJ1-5; D perhaps matches TRBD1 (6 bases). The V and J ends lost 7 bases and 2 bases respectively, with 15 bases between them. CDR1 and CDR2 (germline): MNHEY, SVGAGI. This CDR3 has 15 amino acids. CDR3 protein: CASNGQLTGNQPQHF. In DNA, the CDR3 is TGTGCCAGCAATGGACAGCTAACGGGCAATCAGCCCCAGCATTTT.

The CDR3 loop is CASRKDLGNTIYF. Written as DNA, the CDR3 is TGTGCCAGCAGGAAGGACCTGGGAAACACCATATATTTT. J is TRBJ1-3 and V is TRBV7-9; D is unresolved. V dropped 6 bases and J dropped 4 bases, with 10 bases sitting between them. Germline V gives CDR1 SEHNR, CDR2 FQNEAQ (reference sequence). The CDR3 extends over 13 amino acids.

CDR3 coding DNA: TGTGCCAGCAGCCAGGGAGTTTCACCCACAGATACGCAGTATTTT. This gives the protein CASSQGVSPTDTQYF. The chain carries TRBV3-1 (or the pseudogene TRBV3-2) and TRBJ2-3; D may be TRBD2 (5 bases). V lost 3 bases to trimming and J lost 2 bases, with 12 bases between them. The germline V gene has CDR1 LGHDT and CDR2 YNNKEL (reference sequence). The CDR3 is 15 amino acids.

This clone was counted a single time. This chain joins TRBV30 and TRBJ1-2; D is uncertain. Trimming took 1 base from V and 2 from J, leaving 14 bases between them. The CDR3 is 15 amino acids. Per the germline V gene, CDR1 is GTSNPN and CDR2 is SVGIG (reference sequence). Here the CDR3 reads CAWSEKSGGNYGYTF. The DNA for the CDR3 is TGTGCCTGGAGTGAAAAGTCGGGAGGAAACTATGGCTACACCTTC.

V and J are TRBV5-1 and TRBJ2-7; D might be TRBD1 or TRBD2, each matching 5 bases. This CDR3 has 15 residues. Deletions cut 4 bases from V and 0 bases from J, with 14 bases between. Germline V gene data show CDR1 as SGHRS and CDR2 as YFSETQ. Here the CDR3 DNA reads TGCGCCAGCAGCGGGGGTGGGGCTGTCTCCTACGAGCAGTACTTC. Its translation: CASSGGGAVSYEQYF.

This chain uses TRBV28 with TRBJ1-3; the D is unclear. The germline gives CDR1 MDHEN, CDR2 SYDVKM. Trimming removed 0 bases from V and 0 bases from J, with 6 bases in between. This CDR3 region has 15 residues. CDR3: CASSLWDLSGNTIYF. As DNA, the CDR3 is TGTGCCAGCAGTTTATGGGATCTCTCTGGAAACACCATATATTTT.

This chain's CDR3 is CASSLRTGRNSPLHF. The DNA for the CDR3 is TGTGCCAGCAGTCTCCGGACAGGGCGGAATTCACCCCTCCACTTT. The rearrangement joins TRBV28 to TRBJ1-6; 8 nucleotides line up with TRBD1. CDR3 length: 15 residues. The ends lost 5 bases at V and 7 bases at J; junction bases unmatched: 7. Per germline, CDR1 MDHEN and CDR2 SYDVKM.

The CDR3 DNA reads TGTGCCAGCAGCTTGGGAGCAGGGGCACCTAATCAGCCCCAGCATTTT. Translation gives CASSLGAGAPNQPQHF. V usage is TRBV5-5 and J usage is TRBJ1-5, with D perhaps TRBD1 (6 bases). Trimming removed 0 bases at V and 4 bases at J, with 14 bases between. The CDR3 has 16 residues. Germline values: CDR1 SGHKS, CDR2 YYEKEE (reference sequence).

J is TRBJ1-1 and V is TRBV27; possible D gene TRBD1, 5 bases. CDR1 MNHEY and CDR2 SMNVEV come from the germline V gene (reference sequence). V lost 4 bases and J 7 bases, leaving 16 bases between the germline ends. The CDR3 sequence is 14 residues long. As DNA, the CDR3 is TGTGCCAGCAGTTCAGCAGGGCGCACCCGTGAAGCTTTCTTT. The encoded protein is CASSSAGRTREAFF.

The chain is built from TRBV6-5 and TRBJ1-1; a weak D match, TRBD1 (5 bases). This CDR3 has 15 residues. V dropped 3 bases and J dropped 1 base, with 12 bases sitting between them. Germline values: CDR1 MNHEY, CDR2 SVGAGI. CDR3 DNA: TGTGCCAGCAGTTATTCCAGGGTGGGGAACACTGAAGCTTTCTTT. This codes for CASSYSRVGNTEAFF.